This TCR beta chain was sequenced during a study of cytomegalovirus exposure and HLA in healthy donors. Broader study findings: Reports state that TCR beta sequences accurately predicted most subjects' HLA-A and HLA-B alleles. Information on immune exposure was restricted to one variable (CMV serostatus). A missense DCLRE1C variant was associated with V- and J-gene trimming of TCR beta chains in a later analysis, and an independent cohort replicated the association. TRBV6-2, TRBV6-3 and some other V segments were excluded as indistinguishable.

Trimming took 2 bases from V and 7 from J; bases not matched to a gene: 5. The V gene's germline CDR1 is SGHVS and CDR2 FQNEAQ. This CDR3 has 14 residues. PCR employed 60 Vbeta and 13 Jbeta primers. Some clones are missing from TCRdb's copy, which holds only in-frame ones; the method was immunoSEQ multiplex PCR. The sample lists under 150,000 clones, about 83% occurring once. Comment on this clone: Its antigen is undetermined.

Material: PBMCs. This chain uses TRBV7-8 with TRBJ1-3, with TRBD1 matching over 7 bases. This clonotype originated in a man in his thirties or forties in good health and CMV-seronegative. The CDR3 nucleotides are TGTGCCAGCAGCTTACAAGGACAGGTTAACACCATATATTTT. Encoded protein: CASSLQGQVNTIYF.